This TCR beta chain is drawn from a study of shared clonotypes between healthy human individuals. Study-wide results and limits: Relative to memory subsets, naive subsets generally showed larger estimated richness.

The data were produced by immunoSEQ multiplex PCR, yet TCRdb's version contains in-frame clones alone and is incomplete. The sample yields 2 million to 2.5 million clones, 95% seen once. About this clone: Its antigen remains unknown.

V dropped 7 bases and J dropped 2 bases, with 14 bases sitting between them. This CDR3 spans 14 amino acids. CDR1 is MDHEN, CDR2 SYDVKM, per germline. All donors were healthy HIV-negative adults lacking recent acute infections or vaccinations. Every one of the donors was a Caucasian adult that lived in Nashville, Tennessee. Sequenced input: naive CD4+ T cells sorted from blood. Documented subset: CD45RA+ positively selected. This sequence joins TRBV28 and TRBJ1-2; D is uncertain. The clonotype comes from a man between 18 and 35 years old in good health. In DNA form, the CDR3 reads TGTGCCAGCACCCCTCCTATGGGGAACTATGGCTACACCTTC. This sequence encodes CASTPPMGNYGYTF.